The sequence of this T cell receptor beta chain was determined in a study of T cells in Graves' hyperthyroidism and ophthalmopathy. General study points: Blood also showed most of the thyroid clonotypes that were expanded above 0.001.

The source material, RNA transcripts, was used to amplify TCR beta CDR3 regions. Using the HTBI primer set, a first-round RT-PCR was run on the TCR CDR3. TCRdb analysed the multiplex PCR reads with MiXCR anew, one entry per CDR3 protein. In the table there are 300,000 to 350,000 distinct CDR3 sequences, approximately 13% of which are singletons. Concerning this clonotype itself: What it binds is unknown.

The specimen sequenced was blood. This sequence was found in a woman aged 25 to 45 with Graves' hyperthyroidism.

CDR3 bases: TGTGCCAGCAGTTTTAGCGGGTTAGTTTACAATGAGCAGTTCTTC. Amino acid sequence: CASSFSGLVYNEQFF. The rearrangement links TRBV12-3 or TRBV12-4 to TRBJ2-1, with TRBD2 matching 7 bases. The CDR3 length is 15 residues. Losses at the gene ends were 3 bases for V and 4 bases for J; bases not matched to a gene: 6.